Shown below are 15 T cell receptor beta chains from a single sample sequenced in a study of glioma-infiltrating T cells after dendritic cell vaccination. Time point indicated: after dendritic cell vaccination, including at tumor progression/relapse. Using immunoSEQ multiplex PCR, the repertoire was profiled, and TCRdb retains in-frame clones only, with some absent. The sample shows 50,000 to 70,000 clones, around 83% of them seen only once. Source: blood, taken after dendritic cell vaccination. The receptors were sampled from a human donor with glioblastoma.

This sequence joins TRBV7-2 and TRBJ1-5; 9 positions match TRBD1. The germline V gene encodes CDR1 SGHTA and CDR2 FQGNSA. This CDR3 has 17 amino acids. The V gene end was trimmed by 5 bases and the J gene end by 2 bases; junction bases not matched to a gene: 10. The CDR3 coding sequence is TGTGCCAGCAGCCAAGACAGGGGGTTAAGTGGCAATCAGCCCCAGCATTTT. It yields the protein CASSQDRGLSGNQPQHF.

The gene calls are TRBV19 and TRBJ1-1; D might be TRBD1 (5 bases). Germline V gene sequence: CDR1 LNHDA, CDR2 SQIVND (reference sequence). The CDR3 spans 11 residues. Between the trimmed V and J ends, which lost 5 bases and 8 bases, there was a span of 9 bases. This chain's CDR3 is CASSVGLEAFF. CDR3 DNA: TGTGCCAGTAGTGTGGGGCTCGAAGCTTTCTTT.

The chain joins TRBV15 to TRBJ1-5, with D possibly being TRBD1 (5 bases). The germline gives CDR1 LNHNV, CDR2 YYDKDF (reference sequence). V lost 5 bases to trimming and J lost 3 bases, with 14 bases between them. The CDR3 is 15 residues long. The CDR3 DNA reads TGTGCCACCAGCTCCTGGGGGGTGATCAATCAGCCCCAGCATTTT. Its translation: CATSSWGVINQPQHF.

This clone was found many times. The rearrangement uses TRBV6-5 and TRBJ2-7, with D perhaps TRBD1 (6 bases). CDR1 is MNHEY and CDR2 is SVGAGI in the germline V gene. The germline V and J ends were trimmed by 4 bases and 6 bases, with 19 bases remaining between them. The CDR3 sequence is 15 residues long. The CDR3 here is CASSLQSGQFPEQYF. The CDR3, as DNA: TGTGCCAGCAGTTTGCAATCAGGACAGTTCCCCGAGCAGTACTTC.

This sequence joins TRBV7-9 and TRBJ2-3; D call uncertain. The CDR3 is made up of 12 amino acids. The V end was cut by 5 bases, the J end by 8 bases, with 11 bases between. Germline V CDR1 and CDR2: SEHNR, FQNEAQ (reference sequence). The CDR3 DNA reads TGTGCCAGCAGCAGCATGGGCGTTACGCAGTATTTT. This encodes CASSSMGVTQYF.

The CDR3 DNA sequence: TGTGCCAGTAGTATAGATAGGAGATATGGCTACACCTTC. It encodes CASSIDRRYGYTF. The V gene is TRBV19, the J gene TRBJ1-2, with no clear D. Trimming left V 0 bases short and J 5 bases short, with 7 bases between. From germline, CDR1 is LNHDA and CDR2 SQIVND (reference sequence). The CDR3 loop spans 13 amino acids.

The V gene is TRBV20-1, the J gene TRBJ2-7, with D possibly TRBD1 on 6 matching bases. This CDR3 region has 11 residues. CDR1 DFQATT and CDR2 SNEGSKA come from the germline V gene (reference sequence). V lost 7 bases to trimming and J lost 5 bases, with 12 bases between them. Written as DNA, the CDR3 is TGCAGTGTCGCAGGGGAAGACGAGCAGTACTTC. This sequence encodes CSVAGEDEQYF.

The V gene is TRBV6-7, the J gene TRBJ1-1, with a tentative D call TRBD1 (5 bases). TRBV6-7 is an ORF, with its function uncertain. The CDR3 sequence is 10 residues long. V gave up 9 bases and J gave up 4 bases, with 6 bases separating them. DNA of the CDR3: TGTGCCAGAAGGGGCACTGAAGCTTTCTTT. Amino acid sequence: CARRGTEAFF.

V and J are TRBV7-2 and TRBJ2-7; 7 nucleotides match TRBD1. Germline CDR1 SGHTA, CDR2 FQGNSA. The junction had 4 bases not matched to a gene; V was cut back by 3 bases and J by 5 bases. This CDR3 spans 13 amino acids. The chain's CDR3 is CASSLGQTHEQYF. For the CDR3, the DNA is TGTGCCAGCAGCTTGGGACAGACCCACGAGCAGTACTTC. The complete variable domain, with remaining parts taken from reference TRBV7-2 and TRBJ2-7, reads GAGVSQSPSNKVTEKGKDVELRCDPISGHTALYWYRQSLGQGLEFLIYFQGNSAPDKSGLPSDRFSAERTGGSVSTLTIQRTQQEDSAVYLCASSLGQTHEQYFGPGTRLTVT.

The chain carries TRBV9 and TRBJ2-5; TRBD2 aligns across 8 bases. V lost 1 base to trimming and J lost 0 bases; unmatched junction nucleotides: 2. CDR1 SGDLS and CDR2 YYNGEE come from the germline V gene. The CDR3 runs to 15 residues. For the CDR3, the DNA is TGTGCCAGCAGCGTACGCGGGGGGTACCAAGAGACCCAGTACTTC. This codes for CASSVRGGYQETQYF.

This clone came up once. The chain uses TRBV5-4 and TRBJ2-7; 7 bases fit TRBD2. In germline, CDR1 is SGHNT, CDR2 YYREEE (reference sequence). CDR3 length: 13 amino acids. The trim removed 6 bases at V and 7 bases at J, leaving 10 bases unmatched. The CDR3 spells CASILAGVGEQYF. The CDR3 coding sequence is TGTGCCAGCATCCTTGCGGGGGTGGGAGAGCAGTACTTC.

The chain combines TRBV6-4 with TRBJ1-1, with D perhaps TRBD1 (6 bases). Trimming pared 4 bases from V and 6 bases from J, leaving 12 bases between. Germline CDR1 MRHNA, CDR2 SNTAGT. This CDR3 comprises 13 residues. CDR3 loop: CASSAGASSEAFF. In nucleotides, the CDR3 is TGTGCCAGCAGTGCAGGGGCGAGCTCTGAAGCTTTCTTT.

The rearrangement joins TRBV29-1 to TRBJ1-2, with D perhaps TRBD1 (6 bases). Germline V gene sequence: CDR1 SQVTM, CDR2 ANQGSEA. The V and J ends lost 7 bases and 8 bases respectively, with 14 bases between them. The CDR3 is 11 residues long. The CDR3 DNA reads TGCAGCGCCCTAGGGGGTAGAGGCTACACCTTC. This encodes CSALGGRGYTF. Full variable domain (remainder filled in from reference TRBV29-1 and TRBJ1-2): SAVISQKPSRDICQRGTSLTIQCQVDSQVTMMFWYRQQPGQSLTLIATANQGSEATYESGFVIDKFPISRPNLTFSTLTVSNMSPEDSSIYLCSALGGRGYTFGSGTRLTVV.

The chain recombines TRBV11-3 with TRBJ2-5, with D tentatively TRBD1 (5 bases). The V end lost 5 bases, the J end lost 4 bases, and 17 bases lay between the germline ends. Germline CDR1 reads SGHNT; CDR2 reads YENEEA. This CDR3 has 15 residues. CDR3 residues: CASSPQWGRRETQYF. In nucleotides, the CDR3 is TGTGCCAGCAGCCCACAGTGGGGCAGACGAGAGACCCAGTACTTC.

This clone was detected a few times. The chain is built from TRBV18 and TRBJ2-5; D perhaps matches TRBD1 (5 bases). In germline, CDR1 is KGHSH, CDR2 LQKENI. V lost 3 bases, J lost 2 bases, and 7 bases lay in between. CDR3 length: 13 amino acids. The CDR3 loop reads CASSPRDQETQYF. CDR3 nucleotides: TGTGCCAGCTCACCCAGGGATCAAGAGACCCAGTACTTC.